A single sample gave rise to the 4 T cell receptor beta chains below, sequenced in a study of blood T cells in healthy people across ages. Using a J-beta primer mix together with a sample-barcoded 5' primer, a second PCR was run for about 6 to 11 cycles. MiXCR was run by TCRdb on the 5' RACE reads, yielding one entry per CDR3 protein. The table records about 750,000 distinct CDR3 sequences, about 53% of them present only once. Material for sequencing was blood. These receptor sequences come from a man older than 75 in good health.

The chain is built from TRBV10-3 and TRBJ2-7; TRBD1 matches at 8 bases. Germline V gives CDR1 ENHRY, CDR2 SYGVKD. The ends lost 8 bases at V and 5 bases at J; junction bases unmatched: 8. This CDR3 has 13 amino acids. CDR3 sequence (DNA): TGTGCCATCCAAAGACAGGGGACCCACGAGCAGTACTTC. Encoded protein: CAIQRQGTHEQYF.

The CDR3, as DNA: TGTGCCAGCAGCGTAGGCCTCGCTGACAGGGGGAACTACAATGAGCAGTTCTTC. Translation gives CASSVGLADRGNYNEQFF. The J gene is TRBJ2-1, the V gene TRBV9; 9 nucleotides line up with TRBD1. Unmatched junction bases numbered 10, after V lost 0 bases and J lost 3 bases. The germline CDR1 and CDR2 sequences are SGDLS and YYNGEE. The CDR3 totals 18 residues.

V gene TRBV6-1 combines with J gene TRBJ1-4, with 9 bases fitting TRBD1. This CDR3 has 17 residues. CDR1 is MNHNS, CDR2 SASEGT, per germline. The ends lost 7 bases at V and 5 bases at J; junction bases unmatched: 14. The CDR3 region is CASTYGRGTGFNEKLFF. In nucleotides, the CDR3 is TGTGCCAGCACCTACGGCAGGGGGACAGGGTTCAATGAAAAACTGTTTTTT.

The V and J genes are TRBV5-6 and TRBJ2-2; TRBD2 might be the D (6 bases). CDR1 and CDR2 (germline): SGHDT, YYEEEE. The CDR3 consists of 17 residues. Deletions cut 4 bases from V and 3 bases from J, with 19 bases between. CDR3 sequence (DNA): TGTGCCAGCAGCAACTCTTGGGTGGGGGAGGACACCGGGGAGCTGTTTTTT. Translated, it gives CASSNSWVGEDTGELFF.